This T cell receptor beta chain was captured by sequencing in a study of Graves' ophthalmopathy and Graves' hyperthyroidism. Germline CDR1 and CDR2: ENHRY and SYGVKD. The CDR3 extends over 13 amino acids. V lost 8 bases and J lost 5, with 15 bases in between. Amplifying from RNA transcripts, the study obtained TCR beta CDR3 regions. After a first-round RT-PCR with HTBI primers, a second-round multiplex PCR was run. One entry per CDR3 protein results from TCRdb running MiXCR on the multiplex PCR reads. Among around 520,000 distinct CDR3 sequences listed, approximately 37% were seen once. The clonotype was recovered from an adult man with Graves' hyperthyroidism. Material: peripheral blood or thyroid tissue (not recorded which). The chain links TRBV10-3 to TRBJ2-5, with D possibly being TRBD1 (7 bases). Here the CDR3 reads CAIGETGRETQYF. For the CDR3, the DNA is TGTGCCATCGGGGAGACAGGGAGGGAGACCCAGTACTTC.